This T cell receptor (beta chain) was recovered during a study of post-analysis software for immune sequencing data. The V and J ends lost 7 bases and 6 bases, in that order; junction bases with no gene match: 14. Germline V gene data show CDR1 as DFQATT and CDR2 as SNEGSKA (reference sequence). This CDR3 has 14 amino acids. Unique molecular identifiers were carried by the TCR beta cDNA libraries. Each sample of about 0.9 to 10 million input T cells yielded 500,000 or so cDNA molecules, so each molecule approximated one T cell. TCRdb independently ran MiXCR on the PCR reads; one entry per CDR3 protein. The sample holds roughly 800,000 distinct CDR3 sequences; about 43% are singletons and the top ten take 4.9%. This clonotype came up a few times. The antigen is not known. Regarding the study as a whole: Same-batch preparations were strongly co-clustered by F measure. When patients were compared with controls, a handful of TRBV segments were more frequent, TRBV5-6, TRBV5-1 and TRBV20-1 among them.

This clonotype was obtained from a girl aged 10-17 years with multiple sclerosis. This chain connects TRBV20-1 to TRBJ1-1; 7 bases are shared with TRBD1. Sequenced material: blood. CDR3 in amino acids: CSDSTGQFRAEAFF. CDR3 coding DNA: TGCAGTGACTCGACAGGGCAATTCAGAGCTGAAGCTTTCTTT.